The 17 T cell receptor beta chains below come from one sample, sequenced in a study of identical twins. Each CDR3 protein gets one entry after TCRdb re-called the 5' RACE reads with MiXCR. The table includes about 210,000 distinct CDR3 sequences, roughly a tenth detected once. Material: memory (CD45RO+) T cells sorted from blood. These TCRs come from a young woman in good health.

The chain couples TRBV7-3 to TRBJ2-1; 8 nucleotides match TRBD1. Germline CDR1 reads SGHTA; CDR2 reads FQGTGA. V trimming: 1 base; J trimming: 7 bases; junction bases outside the gene matches: 0. The CDR3 consists of 13 residues. The CDR3 DNA is TGTGCCAGCAGCTTAAACAGGGGGAATGAGCAGTTCTTC. This encodes CASSLNRGNEQFF.

V gene TRBV20-1 combines with J gene TRBJ1-1; D is unresolved. Germline CDR1 is DFQATT and CDR2 is SNEGSKA (reference sequence). The V end lost 6 bases, the J end lost 1 base, and 12 bases lay between the germline ends. This CDR3 region has 13 residues. Here the CDR3 DNA reads TGCAGTGCAACACAACAGCGGAACACTGAAGCTTTCTTT. Translation gives CSATQQRNTEAFF.

This clonotype was seen ten or more times. The rearrangement links TRBV6-2 or TRBV6-3 to TRBJ2-1; D is perhaps TRBD1 (6 bases). Trimming cost V 7 bases and J 3 bases, with 7 bases left between them. Germline CDR1 reads MNHEY; CDR2 reads SVGEGT. The CDR3 contains 12 residues. In nucleotides, the CDR3 is TGTGCCAGCAAGGACAGCTACAATGAGCAGTTCTTC. As protein: CASKDSYNEQFF.

This clonotype was seen a handful of times. The J gene is TRBJ2-7, the V gene TRBV3-1; D is uncertain. CDR1 and CDR2 from the germline V gene are LGHDT and YNNKEL (reference sequence). This CDR3 spans 14 amino acids. V was shortened by 0 bases and J by 6 bases, with 12 bases between the two germline ends. CDR3 DNA: TGTGCCAGCAGCCAAGAGTCACGACGGGTCGAGCAGTACTTC. Its protein product is CASSQESRRVEQYF.

V is TRBV29-1 and J is TRBJ1-1, with TRBD1 as a possible D gene (5 bases). Germline lookup yields CDR1 SQVTM and CDR2 ANQGSEA. The ends were cut back, 4 bases at V and 4 bases at J, with 13 bases in the middle. This CDR3 spans 13 amino acids. CDR3 DNA: TGCAGCGTTGTCCCCGGGGGGGTCACTGAAGCTTTCTTT. Its translation is CSVVPGGVTEAFF.

This sequence joins TRBV7-2 and TRBJ2-2; 9 nucleotides line up with TRBD2. The junction had 7 bases not matched to a gene; V was cut back by 5 bases and J by 6 bases. The CDR3 is made up of 15 amino acids. CDR1 is SGHTA, CDR2 FQGNSA, per germline. CDR3: CASSTGLAFAGELFF. The CDR3 bases are TGTGCCAGCAGCACGGGACTAGCTTTCGCCGGGGAGCTGTTTTTT.

This clonotype has only a few counts. The chain joins TRBV14 to TRBJ2-7; D remains unclear. V was shortened by 4 bases and J by 8 bases, with 15 bases between the two germline ends. Germline V gives CDR1 SGHDN, CDR2 FVKESK. The CDR3 length is 13 residues. CDR3: CASSLYRLTKQYF. CDR3 DNA sequence: TGTGCCAGCAGCCTTTACAGACTTACGAAGCAGTACTTC.

This clonotype appeared many times. CDR3 in amino acids: CASSSDWGYGYGYTF. CDR3 in DNA: TGTGCCAGCAGTTCCGACTGGGGGTACGGATATGGCTACACCTTC. This rearrangement joins TRBV12-3 or TRBV12-4 to TRBJ1-2, with a weak D call TRBD1 (5 bases). Trimming took off 4 bases at V and 5 bases at J, with 17 bases between the two ends. The CDR3 is 15 residues long.

This chain joins TRBV6-5 and TRBJ2-5, with 8 nucleotides matching TRBD1. Germline V CDR1 and CDR2: MNHEY, SVGAGI. Trimming at V came to 4 bases and at J to 6 bases, leaving 10 bases not matched to a gene. The CDR3 loop spans 15 amino acids. Written as DNA, the CDR3 is TGTGCCAGCAGTTCCCCAGGGGGCGCTGGGAAGACCCAGTACTTC. It specifies CASSSPGGAGKTQYF.

The chain recombines TRBV12-3 or TRBV12-4 with TRBJ2-4; D is perhaps TRBD1 (6 bases). The germline V and J ends were trimmed by 3 bases and 0 bases, with 9 bases remaining between them. There are 15 residues in the CDR3. CDR3 region: CASSFGGLAKNIQYF. The CDR3 nucleotides are TGTGCCAGCAGTTTTGGGGGCCTAGCCAAAAACATTCAGTACTTC.

This chain connects TRBV7-9 to TRBJ2-1; D is ambiguous. V gave up 5 bases and J gave up 5 bases, with 10 bases separating them. Per the germline V gene, CDR1 is SEHNR and CDR2 is FQNEAQ (reference sequence). The CDR3 is 13 amino acids. For the CDR3, the DNA is TGTGCCAGCAGCACATTAGGCCACAATGAGCAGTTCTTC. This translates into CASSTLGHNEQFF.

In this sample, this clonotype turned up many times. The chain links TRBV12-3 or TRBV12-4 to TRBJ2-7, with D tentatively TRBD2 (5 bases). Deletions cut 1 base from V and 3 bases from J, with 7 bases between. This CDR3 is built from 13 residues. Here the CDR3 reads CASSLGSGYEQYF. DNA for the CDR3: TGTGCCAGCAGTTTAGGGAGCGGCTACGAGCAGTACTTC.

There are many counts of this clonotype. The V call is TRBV7-9, the J call TRBJ1-3, with D unclear. This CDR3 has 16 residues. Between the trimmed V and J ends, which lost 5 bases and 4 bases, there was a span of 18 bases. Germline CDR1 reads SEHNR; CDR2 reads FQNEAQ (reference sequence). The chain's CDR3 is CASSAIKRVLGNTIYF. The CDR3 coding sequence is TGTGCCAGCAGCGCAATAAAGAGGGTTTTGGGAAACACCATATATTTT.

This clonotype was seen a few times. The chain is built from TRBV3-1 and TRBJ1-1; TRBD1 matches at 7 bases. CDR1 is LGHDT and CDR2 is YNNKEL in the germline V gene (reference sequence). This CDR3 comprises 17 residues. Trimming removed 1 base from V and 1 base from J; junction bases left unmatched: 9. The CDR3 DNA reads TGTGCCAGCAGCCAAGGGCGGGGAAACAGGGGGAACACTGAAGCTTTCTTT. Amino acids: CASSQGRGNRGNTEAFF.

Worth noting for this clonotype: This clone may be a read error of a much larger clone one base away. V gene TRBV6-2 or TRBV6-3 combines with J gene TRBJ2-2; TRBD2 is a possible D gene (5 bases). The CDR3 covers 16 residues. Germline CDR1 reads MNHEY; CDR2 reads SVGEGT. DNA of the CDR3: TGTGCCAGCAGTTACTCGAGGGAGATTAACACCGGGAAGCTGTTTTTT. Translating it yields CASSYSREINTGKLFF.

The chain links TRBV12-3 or TRBV12-4 to TRBJ1-1, with D maybe TRBD1 (6 bases). The CDR3 spans 12 residues. Trimming removed 6 bases at V and 9 bases at J, with 14 bases between. The CDR3 is CASSLSRGKAFF. DNA for the CDR3: TGTGCCAGCAGCCTTAGCAGGGGAAAAGCTTTCTTT.

This chain joins TRBV20-1 and TRBJ2-7, with 11 bases aligning to TRBD2. Germline CDR1 and CDR2: DFQATT and SNEGSKA (reference sequence). This CDR3 spans 16 amino acids. Trimming cost V 3 bases and J 9 bases; bases outside gene matches: 16. The CDR3 spells CSASFWRSSGGFVQYF. Written as DNA, the CDR3 is TGCAGTGCTAGCTTTTGGAGGTCTAGCGGGGGGTTTGTGCAGTACTTC.